The 24 T cell receptor beta chains below come from one sample, sequenced in a study of tumour-infiltrating T cells in Burkitt lymphoma. Clones were sequenced by immunoSEQ multiplex PCR, and TCRdb holds only the in-frame ones, with some missing. The sample includes around 48,000 clones, roughly 31% of them seen just once. The sequenced sample consisted of tumor tissue. These TCRs come from a human donor with Burkitt lymphoma.

V gene TRBV29-1 combines with J gene TRBJ1-2, with D perhaps matching TRBD1 (6 bases). The V end was cut by 7 bases, the J end by 8 bases, with 20 bases between. Germline-derived CDR1 and CDR2 are SQVTM and ANQGSEA. The CDR3 covers 13 residues. CDR3 DNA: TGCAGCGGCAGCACCGGGACACCGGGGGGCTACACCTTC. This sequence encodes CSGSTGTPGGYTF.

The J gene is TRBJ1-2, the V gene TRBV28, with a tentative D call TRBD1 (5 bases). The length of the CDR3 is 13 residues. Germline CDR1 reads MDHEN; CDR2 reads SYDVKM. Between the trimmed V and J ends, which lost 4 bases and 2 bases, there was a span of 8 bases. The CDR3 here is CASSWGNNYGYTF. The CDR3, as DNA: TGTGCCAGCAGTTGGGGGAACAACTATGGCTACACCTTC.

The V and J genes are TRBV5-8 and TRBJ2-1; D is ambiguous. The CDR3 length is 12 residues. The V and J ends lost 6 bases and 10 bases respectively, with 14 bases between them. CDR1 is SGHTS, CDR2 YDEGEE, per germline. The CDR3 region is CASIEALREQFF. The DNA of the CDR3 is TGTGCCAGCATAGAAGCGTTAAGGGAGCAGTTCTTC.

This clone occurred a few times. The rearrangement joins TRBV6-1 to TRBJ1-2; D not resolved. CDR3 length equals 14 residues. The V and J ends lost 7 bases and 8 bases respectively, with 20 bases between them. Germline CDR1 is MNHNS and CDR2 is SASEGT. This chain's CDR3 is CASTRTGRVQGYTF. The CDR3 coding sequence is TGTGCCAGCACCCGAACCGGACGAGTTCAAGGCTACACCTTC.

The CDR3 nucleotides read TGTGCCAGTAGTAGGGCAGGGCTCCTATTCGATGAGCAGTTCTTC. Encoded protein: CASSRAGLLFDEQFF. The J gene is TRBJ2-1, the V gene TRBV19; a weak D match, TRBD1 (5 bases). V was clipped by 4 bases and J by 8 bases, with 18 bases between them. The germline CDR1 and CDR2 sequences are LNHDA and SQIVND (reference sequence). The CDR3 spans 15 residues.

J is TRBJ2-3 and V is TRBV5-1; TRBD2 matches at 14 bases. Germline V CDR1 and CDR2: SGHRS, YFSETQ. This CDR3 region has 15 residues. V shed 2 bases, J shed 5 bases, and the junction held 1 base outside the gene matches. The CDR3 sequence is CASSFGLAGGDTQYF. In DNA form, the CDR3 reads TGCGCCAGCAGCTTCGGACTAGCGGGGGGAGATACGCAGTATTTT.

The CDR3 here is CASSLQVAGQYF. DNA for the CDR3: TGTGCCAGCAGCTTGCAGGTAGCGGGGCAGTACTTC. The genes are TRBV5-6 and TRBJ2-7; 7 bases match TRBD2. The CDR3 extends over 12 amino acids. In germline, CDR1 is SGHDT, CDR2 YYEEEE. With V trimmed by 1 base and J by 9 bases, 4 bases remained unmatched. Full variable domain (remainder filled in from reference TRBV5-6 and TRBJ2-7): DAGVTQSPTHLIKTRGQQVTLRCSPKSGHDTVSWYQQALGQGPQFIFQYYEEEERQRGNFPDRFSGHQFPNYSSELNVNALLLGDSALYLCASSLQVAGQYFGPGTRLTVT.

The V call is TRBV2, the J call TRBJ1-4; no definite D call. V dropped 3 bases and J dropped 2 bases, with 7 bases sitting between them. The CDR3 totals 14 residues. Looked up from germline, CDR1 is SNHLY and CDR2 is FYNNEI. CDR3 protein: CASSEGDTNEKLFF. For the CDR3, the DNA is TGTGCCAGCAGTGAGGGTGATACTAATGAAAAACTGTTTTTT.

The chain is built from TRBV27 and TRBJ1-6; 11 bases are shared with TRBD1. Trimming took 6 bases from V and 11 from J; bases not matched to a gene: 3. CDR1 is MNHEY and CDR2 is SMNVEV in the germline V gene (reference sequence). The CDR3 extends over 13 amino acids. The CDR3 sequence: CASSRDRGTPLHF. The CDR3 DNA follows: TGTGCCAGCAGCCGGGACAGGGGGACACCCCTCCACTTT.

This clone was found a few times. The chain joins TRBV7-6 to TRBJ1-1; D gene unclear. V was trimmed by 4 bases and J by 3 bases, leaving 6 bases between them. This CDR3 has 12 residues. The germline V gene has CDR1 SGHVS and CDR2 FNYEAQ. CDR3 amino acids: CASSSGYTEAFF. DNA of the CDR3: TGTGCCAGCAGCTCGGGGTACACTGAAGCTTTCTTT. Variable domain in full (rest from reference TRBV7-6 and TRBJ1-1): GAGVSQSPRYKVTKRGQDVALRCDPISGHVSLYWYRQALGQGPEFLTYFNYEAQQDKSGLPNDRFSAERPEGSISTLTIQRTEQRDSAMYRCASSSGYTEAFFGQGTRLTVV.

This clone has more than one count but fewer than ten. This chain uses TRBV5-1 with TRBJ1-2; maybe TRBD1 (6 bases). Trimming shortened V by 3 bases and J by 2 bases, and 11 bases separated the two germline ends. This CDR3 is 14 amino acids long. Germline V lookup: CDR1 SGHRS, CDR2 YFSETQ. In DNA form, the CDR3 reads TGCGCCAGCAGCTCCGGGACAACCAACTATGGCTACACCTTC. This codes for CASSSGTTNYGYTF.

The genes are TRBV4-2 and TRBJ2-2; D remains unclear. The V gene's germline CDR1 is LGHNA and CDR2 YNFKEQ. V shed 4 bases and J shed 2 bases, with 11 bases lying between them. The CDR3 extends over 15 amino acids. The CDR3 nucleotides read TGTGCCAGCAGCCCCACTTGGGGAAACACCGGGGAGCTGTTTTTT. This translates into CASSPTWGNTGELFF.

The V call is TRBV15, the J call TRBJ2-1; D possibly corresponds to TRBD2 (5 bases). V was trimmed by 0 bases and J by 2 bases, leaving 14 bases between them. This CDR3 spans 17 amino acids. Germline CDR1 reads LNHNV; CDR2 reads YYDKDF (reference sequence). The CDR3: CATSRDLRGPAYNEQFF. The CDR3, as DNA: TGTGCCACCAGCAGAGATCTTCGGGGTCCCGCCTACAATGAGCAGTTCTTC.

This clone turned up a few times. This chain joins TRBV18 and TRBJ1-3; no firm D call. With 7 bases removed from V and 0 bases from J, the gap between germline ends came to 13 bases. The CDR3 totals 15 residues. The V gene's germline CDR1 is KGHSH and CDR2 LQKENI. This CDR3 reads CASFSGRTSGNTIYF. Here the CDR3 DNA reads TGTGCCAGCTTCTCCGGGCGTACCTCTGGAAACACCATATATTTT.

The gene calls are TRBV19 and TRBJ1-5; maybe TRBD1 (5 bases). Trimming removed 7 bases at V and 5 bases at J, with 18 bases between. Germline CDR1 LNHDA, CDR2 SQIVND (reference sequence). The CDR3 spans 15 residues. CDR3 region: CASTPGTGGYQPQHF. DNA of the CDR3: TGTGCCAGTACCCCGGGGACGGGCGGCTATCAGCCCCAGCATTTT. Full variable domain (remainder filled in from reference TRBV19 and TRBJ1-5): DGGITQSPKYLFRKEGQNVTLSCEQNLNHDAMYWYRQDPGQGLRLIYYSQIVNDFQKGDIAEGYSVSREKKESFPLTVTSAQKNPTAFYLCASTPGTGGYQPQHFGDGTRLSIL.

The chain carries TRBV2 and TRBJ2-5; D not certain. There are 11 residues in the CDR3. V was cut by 7 bases and J by 7 bases, with 10 bases left in between. From germline, CDR1 is SNHLY and CDR2 FYNNEI. CDR3 in DNA: TGTGCCAGCAAGGAGATAGGGACCCAGTACTTC. Translation gives CASKEIGTQYF.

This clone has more than one count but fewer than ten. The chain is built from TRBV30 and TRBJ1-5; 8 bases align to TRBD1. The germline V gene encodes CDR1 GTSNPN and CDR2 SVGIG (reference sequence). The CDR3 sequence is 14 residues long. J was trimmed by 6 bases and V by 0 bases; bases with no gene match: 4. CDR3 bases: TGTGCCTGGAGTGTAGGCAGGGGGCGTCAGCCCCAGCATTTT. Translated, it gives CAWSVGRGRQPQHF.

The V call is TRBV20-1, the J call TRBJ2-7; no clear D gene. Between the trimmed V and J ends, which lost 3 bases and 5 bases, there was a span of 8 bases. The CDR3 length is 11 residues. Germline V lookup: CDR1 DFQATT, CDR2 SNEGSKA (reference sequence). The CDR3 nucleotides read TGCAGTGCTAGGCCCCAGGACGAGCAGTACTTC. It encodes CSARPQDEQYF.

This clone has only a few counts. The rearrangement joins TRBV4-1 to TRBJ2-1, with D unclear. Trimming removed 1 base at V and 11 bases at J, with 15 bases between. Germline CDR1 reads MGHRA; CDR2 reads YSYEKL. The CDR3 length is 14 residues. The CDR3 nucleotides are TGCGCCAGCAGCCAAGCCCTGTCGGGCTCCAAGCAGTTCTTC. It specifies CASSQALSGSKQFF.

This chain connects TRBV30 to TRBJ1-5; D is unclear. Trimming removed 3 bases at V and 4 bases at J, with 19 bases between. This CDR3 has 16 amino acids. CDR1 and CDR2 from the germline V gene are GTSNPN and SVGIG (reference sequence). The CDR3 DNA reads as TGTGCCTGGAGGGGAGGCTCCCTTCCTTCAAATCAGCCCCAGCATTTT. Protein sequence: CAWRGGSLPSNQPQHF.

This clone was observed a handful of times. The chain recombines TRBV11-2 with TRBJ1-6, with D unresolved. The CDR3 totals 13 residues. V gave up 5 bases and J gave up 7 bases, with 9 bases separating them. Germline loops: CDR1 SGHAT, CDR2 FQNNGV. CDR3 nucleotides: TGTGCCAGCAGCCCCAGTAGGAATTCACCCCTCCACTTT. Translation: CASSPSRNSPLHF.

The chain uses TRBV6-6 and TRBJ1-1; D is possibly TRBD1 (5 bases). The CDR3 extends over 15 amino acids. V was cut by 6 bases and J by 1 base, with 15 bases left in between. Germline V CDR1 and CDR2: MNHNY, SVGAGI (reference sequence). The chain's CDR3 is CASSRSATANTEAFF. CDR3 nucleotide sequence: TGTGCCAGCAGCCGATCCGCGACAGCGAACACTGAAGCTTTCTTT.

A few counts support this clone. The rearrangement links TRBV5-6 to TRBJ2-7; a possible D gene is TRBD2 (6 bases). Between the trimmed V and J ends, which lost 4 bases and 1 base, there was a span of 12 bases. This CDR3 is built from 14 residues. CDR1 is SGHDT and CDR2 is YYEEEE in the germline V gene. The chain's CDR3 is CASSPKGLSYEQYF. The CDR3 region has the DNA TGTGCCAGCAGCCCAAAGGGACTTTCCTACGAGCAGTACTTC.

This clone occurred a few times. The CDR3 loop reads CAWGRGYVAFF. The CDR3 coding sequence is TGTGCCTGGGGTAGGGGGTACGTCGCTTTCTTT. The V call is TRBV30, the J call TRBJ1-1, with D possibly TRBD1 on 6 matching bases. The germline V gene encodes CDR1 GTSNPN and CDR2 SVGIG (reference sequence). The V gene lost 5 bases and the J gene lost 11 bases, with 15 bases spanning the gap. This CDR3 spans 11 amino acids. The full variable domain, its missing parts supplied by reference TRBV30 and TRBJ1-1, is SQTIHQWPATLVQPVGSPLSLECTVEGTSNPNLYWYRQAAGRGLQLLFYSVGIGQISSEVPQNLSASRPQDRQFILSSKKLLLSDSGFYLCAWGRGYVAFFGQGTRLTVV.